This is a list of T cell receptor beta chains from one sample in a study of blood T cells in healthy people across ages. Each CDR3 protein gets one entry after TCRdb re-called the 5' RACE reads with MiXCR. The sample lists under 950,000 distinct CDR3 sequences; 22% were seen once. The material sequenced was blood. The source is a man in his 70s in good health. The CDR3 runs from the conserved cysteine through the conserved F or W. The D gene is left open where the match is weak. Where a row states a size, it is once, few, many or the class of an expanded clone; other rows omit it.

>TRBD2|TRBJ2-3|-|TRBV10-3
CAISHPRAGDTDTQYF
TGTGCCATCAGCCATCCCAGGGCGGGGGACACAGATACGCAGTATTTT
>TRBD2|TRBJ2-5|few|TRBV6-6
CASSLGLAGVRETQYF
TGTGCCAGCAGTTTGGGACTAGCGGGAGTACGGGAGACCCAGTACTTC
>-|TRBJ2-5|few|TRBV29-1
CSVALAELTQETQYF
TGCAGCGTGGCACTGGCGGAGCTAACCCAAGAGACCCAGTACTTC
>-|TRBJ2-7|few|TRBV6-6
CASSYSFRGMYEQYF
TGTGCCAGCAGTTACTCGTTCCGGGGTATGTACGAGCAGTACTTC
>-|TRBJ2-7|-|TRBV5-1
CASSLEAGAYYEQYF
TGCGCCAGCAGCTTGGAGGCAGGTGCTTACTACGAGCAGTACTTC
>TRBD2|TRBJ2-3|few|TRBV12-3/TRBV12-4
CASRRSGRTSTDTQYF
TGTGCCAGCAGACGTAGCGGGAGGACTAGCACAGATACGCAGTATTTT
>-|TRBJ1-2|-|TRBV12-3/TRBV12-4
CASSFDGVGYTF
TGTGCCAGCAGTTTTGATGGGGTTGGCTACACCTTC
>TRBD1|TRBJ1-1|-|TRBV13
CASSAQGGNTEAFF
TGTGCCAGCAGCGCTCAGGGGGGGAACACTGAAGCTTTCTTT
>-|TRBJ1-2|few|TRBV21-1
CASSKVAGAQCGYTF
TGTGCCAGCAGCAAAGTTGCGGGGGCGCAGTGTGGCTACACCTTC
>TRBD1|TRBJ2-1|-|TRBV10-1
CASPRTGPYNEQFF
TGCGCCAGCCCCCGGACAGGACCGTACAATGAGCAGTTCTTC
>TRBD2|TRBJ2-3|few|TRBV3-1
CASSHRGVGTDTQYF
TGTGCCAGCAGCCATCGGGGGGTAGGCACAGATACGCAGTATTTT
>TRBD2|TRBJ2-2|once|TRBV6-5
CASSYSSLAAHFTNTGELFF
TGTGCCAGCAGTTACTCCTCCCTAGCGGCCCATTTCACGAACACCGGGGAGCTGTTTTTT
>-|TRBJ2-7|-|TRBV21-1
CASMSPGTGVNYEQYF
TGTGCCAGCATGTCCCCCGGGACAGGGGTCAACTACGAGCAGTACTTC
>-|TRBJ1-2|-|TRBV6-1
CASSEVTNYGYTF
TGTGCCAGCAGTGAAGTAACTAACTATGGCTACACCTTC
>TRBD2|TRBJ2-7|-|TRBV5-1
CASSSLGGGSSYEQYF
TGCGCCAGCAGCTCACTTGGCGGGGGGTCCAGCTACGAGCAGTACTTC
>TRBD1|TRBJ1-3|-|TRBV10-2
CASMGTGGSGNTIYF
TGCGCCAGCATGGGCACAGGGGGTTCTGGAAACACCATATATTTT
>-|TRBJ2-1|few|TRBV20-1
CSARGVPNEQFF
TGCAGTGCTAGGGGGGTACCCAATGAGCAGTTCTTC
>-|TRBJ1-4|few|TRBV4-3
CASSQWTYDEKLFF
TGCGCCAGCAGCCAGTGGACTTACGATGAAAAACTGTTTTTT
>-|TRBJ1-2|few|TRBV5-1
CASSLEGQPISHFPYGYTF
TGCGCCAGCAGCTTGGAGGGTCAGCCTATCAGCCACTTCCCCTATGGCTACACCTTC
>TRBD2|TRBJ2-3|-|TRBV20-1
CSAVQRAAGVMRDTQYF
TGCAGTGCTGTACAGAGAGCGGCGGGAGTGATGCGAGATACGCAGTATTTT
>-|TRBJ2-2|few|TRBV5-1
CASSLYGTGELFF
TGCGCCAGCAGCTTGTACGGGACCGGGGAGCTGTTTTTT
>-|TRBJ2-7|-|TRBV6-2/TRBV6-3
CASKAPGGPNEQYF
TGTGCCAGCAAGGCCCCCGGGGGGCCGAACGAGCAGTACTTC
>-|TRBJ2-7|few|TRBV12-3/TRBV12-4
CASSFSGVRSHEQYF
TGTGCCAGCAGTTTTTCAGGGGTTAGATCCCACGAGCAGTACTTC
>-|TRBJ2-1|-|TRBV6-2/TRBV6-3
CASSWRDEQFF
TGTGCCAGCAGTTGGAGGGATGAGCAGTTCTTC
>TRBD2|TRBJ2-1|few|TRBV12-3/TRBV12-4
CASSLTSGRSEQFF
TGTGCCAGCAGTTTGACTAGCGGGAGAAGTGAGCAGTTCTTC
>TRBD1|TRBJ2-3|-|TRBV24-1
CATSEDPGTGTDTQYF
TGTGCCACCAGTGAGGATCCAGGGACAGGCACAGATACGCAGTATTTT
>-|TRBJ2-5|-|TRBV20-1
CSARPSLGTQYF
TGCAGTGCTAGGCCATCGCTAGGGACCCAGTACTTC
>-|TRBJ2-5|-|TRBV12-3/TRBV12-4
CASSFGLGSAQETQYF
TGTGCCAGCAGTTTTGGTTTGGGTAGCGCACAAGAGACCCAGTACTTC
>-|TRBJ1-2|few|TRBV3-1
CASSQGQPRLYGYTF
TGTGCCAGCAGCCAAGGACAGCCAAGACTATATGGCTACACCTTC
>-|TRBJ2-7|many|TRBV27
CASRQGYEQYF
TGTGCCAGCAGACAGGGTTACGAGCAGTACTTC
>-|TRBJ1-4|-|TRBV3-1
CASSRGFGNEKLFF
TGTGCCAGCAGCAGAGGTTTTGGGAATGAAAAACTGTTTTTT
>TRBD2|TRBJ2-3|few|TRBV29-1
CSVEDVLAGGPRTDTQYF
TGCAGCGTTGAAGATGTGCTAGCGGGGGGCCCTCGCACAGATACGCAGTATTTT
>TRBD1|TRBJ2-3|-|TRBV4-3
CASSQLWGQGADTQYF
TGCGCCAGCAGCCAACTATGGGGACAGGGGGCGGATACGCAGTATTTT
>-|TRBJ1-5|few|TRBV6-5
CASSYSMGGKGNQPQHF
TGTGCCAGCAGTTACTCGATGGGGGGCAAGGGCAATCAGCCCCAGCATTTT
>-|TRBJ2-2|few|TRBV28
CASQRAGRSGELFF
TGTGCCAGCCAGAGGGCAGGACGTAGCGGGGAGCTGTTTTTT
>-|TRBJ2-1|-|TRBV5-1
CASSYSGPNEQFF
TGCGCCAGCAGCTACAGCGGCCCTAATGAGCAGTTCTTC
>-|TRBJ1-1|few|TRBV6-5
CASSPLPGRNTEAFF
TGTGCCAGCAGCCCCCTTCCCGGAAGGAACACTGAAGCTTTCTTT
>TRBD2|TRBJ2-3|-|TRBV3-1
CASSQGWRGVYTDTQYF
TGTGCCAGCAGCCAAGGATGGCGGGGGGTCTACACAGATACGCAGTATTTT
>TRBD1|TRBJ2-1|many|TRBV29-1
CSVETGYTYNEQFF
TGCAGCGTAGAGACAGGGTACACCTACAATGAGCAGTTCTTC
>-|TRBJ2-2|few|TRBV9
CASSVQPLQGGAGELFF
TGTGCCAGCAGCGTACAACCCCTACAGGGGGGGGCCGGGGAGCTGTTTTTT
>TRBD1|TRBJ2-1|few|TRBV6-6
CASSFRPGQATNEQFF
TGTGCCAGCAGTTTCCGGCCGGGACAGGCAACTAATGAGCAGTTCTTC
>TRBD2|TRBJ2-1|-|TRBV20-1
CSARDQGTSERAQFF
TGCAGTGCTAGAGATCAAGGGACTAGCGAACGGGCGCAGTTCTTC
>-|TRBJ2-1|few|TRBV12-3/TRBV12-4
CASSPDSDNEQFF
TGTGCCAGCAGTCCAGACTCGGACAATGAGCAGTTCTTC
>TRBD1|TRBJ1-1|-|TRBV5-1
CASSSPGGAAFF
TGTGCCAGCAGCTCCCCAGGGGGAGCGGCTTTCTTT
>-|TRBJ2-1|-|TRBV3-1
CASSQVGSSHNEQFF
TGTGCCAGCAGCCAAGTAGGTAGCTCCCACAATGAGCAGTTCTTC
>TRBD2|TRBJ2-3|-|TRBV29-1
CSVGTSGRLSTQYF
TGCAGCGTTGGAACTAGCGGGAGGTTAAGTACGCAGTATTTT
>TRBD2|TRBJ2-7|-|TRBV11-2
CASSLDRLAGRIGSYEQYF
TGTGCCAGCAGCTTAGATAGGCTAGCGGGGAGGATTGGGTCCTACGAGCAGTACTTC